Presented here are 23 T cell receptor beta chains from one specimen sequenced in a study of T cell clonality in common variable immunodeficiency. Profiled with immunoSEQ multiplex PCR; TCRdb holds only in-frame clones, not every one. The sample lists roughly 60,000 clones, none appearing once, the ten largest making up around 1.6%. The sequencing input was peripheral blood mononuclear cells. The receptors shown here come from a person aged 18-70 years in good health.

Many counts were recorded for this clone. Read data end 3 residues before the CDR3 end; the end is taken from the germline J gene. The V gene is TRBV11-2, the J gene TRBJ2-1; maybe TRBD2 (7 bases). Germline V gene data show CDR1 as SGHAT and CDR2 as FQNNGV. This CDR3 spans 15 amino acids. The germline V and J ends were trimmed by 7 bases and 7 bases, with 20 bases remaining between them. CDR3 loop: CASTQGGGGGNEQFF. CDR3 DNA (partial): TGTGCCAGCACCCAGGGAGGGGGTGGAGGGAATGAG.

There are many counts of this clone. From the germline J gene comes the end of the CDR3, since the read stops 3 residues before it. The gene calls are TRBV5-4 and TRBJ2-3; D not resolved. The CDR3 has 14 residues. Trimming shortened V by 2 bases and J by 1 base, and 8 bases separated the two germline ends. The germline V gene has CDR1 SGHNT and CDR2 YYREEE (reference sequence). The sequenced CDR3 bases are TGTGCCAGCAGCTTTATTTTTGGCACAGATACG. It translates to CASSFIFGTDT. The complete CDR3 protein is CASSFIFGTDTQYF. The entire variable domain, with the rest obtained from reference TRBV5-4 and TRBJ2-3, is as follows: ETGVTQSPTHLIKTRGQQVTLRCSSQSGHNTVSWYQQALGQGPQFIFQYYREEENGRGNFPPRFSGLQFPNYSSELNVNALELDDSALYLCASSFIFGTDTQYFGPGTRLTVL.

This clone was observed at least ten times. Sequencing ends 3 residues short of the CDR3 end; the germline J gene provides the rest. V usage is TRBV28 and J usage is TRBJ1-5, with D possibly being TRBD1 (5 bases). This CDR3 has 15 amino acids. The V gene's germline CDR1 is MDHEN and CDR2 SYDVKM. Trimming took 7 bases from V and 1 from J, leaving 14 bases between them. The CDR3: CASTGGAGSNQPQHF. The sequenced part of the CDR3 DNA is TGTGCCAGCACCGGCGGGGCTGGCAGCAATCAGCCC.

This clone was counted many times. The read ends 3 residues shy of where the CDR3 ends; the end is completed using the germline J gene. The chain couples TRBV20-1 to TRBJ2-7; TRBD2 is a possible D gene (5 bases). CDR3 length: 12 amino acids. V was shortened by 5 bases and J by 4 bases, with 12 bases between the two germline ends. CDR1 is DFQATT and CDR2 is SNEGSKA in the germline V gene (reference sequence). CDR3 DNA, as far as it was read: TGCAGTGCTGTAACGGACTTGTACGAG. Protein product: CSAVTDLYE. The whole CDR3 protein is CSAVTDLYEQYF.

There are many counts of this clone. The CDR3 goes on 3 residues after the read ends, and that part is filled in from the germline J gene. The chain employs TRBV12-3 or TRBV12-4 and TRBJ2-3, with TRBD2 as a possible D gene (7 bases). This CDR3 spans 16 amino acids. V was shortened by 2 bases and J by 1 base, with 13 bases between the two germline ends. CDR3 bases read: TGTGCCAGCAGTTTATTGGGGGAGGGGGGCACAGATACG. It is translated as CASSLLGEGGTDT. The whole CDR3 protein is CASSLLGEGGTDTQYF.

The table lists this clone with many counts. Coverage ceases 3 residues before the CDR3 finishes, and the germline J gene fills in the end. The chain couples TRBV27 to TRBJ2-3; 11 bases match TRBD2. The J segment lost 4 bases and the V segment lost 5 bases, leaving 14 bases of the junction unmatched. Germline V gives CDR1 MNHEY, CDR2 SMNVEV (reference sequence). CDR3 length equals 18 residues. CDR3 amino acids: CASSHRPGTSGHADTQYF. The sequenced part of the CDR3 DNA is TGTGCCAGCAGTCACCGCCCCGGGACTAGCGGACACGCAGATACG.

This clone was recorded many times. The read gets to within 3 residues of the CDR3 end, and the germline J gene fills in the rest. The V call is TRBV5-4, the J call TRBJ1-4; TRBD1 agrees at 9 bases. CDR1 is SGHNT and CDR2 is YYREEE in the germline V gene (reference sequence). This CDR3 has 15 amino acids. V lost 4 bases and J lost 3; bases outside the gene matches: 4. This chain's CDR3 is CASSARTGANEKLFF. Incomplete CDR3 DNA: TGTGCCAGCAGCGCTAGGACAGGGGCTAATGAAAAA.

Ten or more counts support this clone. The read terminates 3 residues before the CDR3 end, so the remaining end is supplied by the germline J gene. This chain joins TRBV7-3 and TRBJ2-7; D perhaps matches TRBD1 (6 bases). V lost 2 bases and J lost 3, with 11 bases in between. Germline CDR1 and CDR2: SGHTA and FQGTGA. CDR3 length: 14 amino acids. Here the CDR3 reads CASSLQGSGYEQYF. Partial CDR3 DNA: TGTGCCAGCAGCTTACAGGGGTCGGGCTACGAG.

This clone was counted at least ten times. The observed sequence ends 3 residues before the CDR3 terminus, with the missing tail filled in from the germline J gene. V is TRBV11-2 and J is TRBJ2-7; 7 bases agree with TRBD1. Germline loops: CDR1 SGHAT, CDR2 FQNNGV. The CDR3 sequence is 15 residues long. With 5 bases clipped from V and 4 bases from J, the junction kept 11 bases outside the gene matches. The DNA read from the CDR3 is TGTGCCAGCAGCCAACGGACAGGAGAGGGTTACGAG. It codes for CASSQRTGEGYE. The full CDR3 sequence reads CASSQRTGEGYEQYF.

This clone was detected many times. The read ends 3 residues early relative to the CDR3; the germline J gene fills the gap. This chain connects TRBV6-2 or TRBV6-3 to TRBJ1-2; no definite D call. Germline V gene data show CDR1 as MNHEY and CDR2 as SVGEGT. This CDR3 has 11 amino acids. Trimming shortened V by 4 bases and J by 7 bases, and 7 bases separated the two germline ends. The part of the CDR3 DNA that was read is TGTGCCAGCAGTTCAGGTTTTGGC. Protein sequence: CASSSGFG. The full CDR3 protein is CASSSGFGYTF.

The table lists this clone with many counts. With the read ending 3 residues before the CDR3 end, the germline J gene is used to fill in that end. V and J are TRBV5-1 and TRBJ2-3, with TRBD2 matching over 7 bases. V lost 0 bases and J lost 8; bases outside the gene matches: 24. CDR1 SGHRS and CDR2 YFSETQ come from the germline V gene. This CDR3 is built from 20 residues. The CDR3 DNA, read in part, is TGCGCCAGCAGCTTGGACCCACCTTCTGGATTAGCGGGCGGGGGAGGTACG. Its translation: CASSLDPPSGLAGGGGT. The whole CDR3 reads CASSLDPPSGLAGGGGTQYF. Complete variable domain (other parts from reference TRBV5-1 and TRBJ2-3): KAGVTQTPRYLIKTRGQQVTLSCSPISGHRSVSWYQQTPGQGLQFLFEYFSETQRNKGNFPGRFSGRQFSNSRSEMNVSTLELGDSALYLCASSLDPPSGLAGGGGTQYFGPGTRLTVL.

This clone occurred many times. At one of its ends the junction is not consistent with the germline gene, which may arise from a read error. The read stops 3 residues short of the end of the CDR3; the missing end is completed from the germline J gene. The rearrangement links TRBV18 to TRBJ2-7; 9 bases line up with TRBD1. Germline V gives CDR1 KGHSH, CDR2 LQKENI. The CDR3 length is 16 residues. The sequenced CDR3 bases are TGTGCCAGCTCACTCGGTCCGGGACAGGGCTCCAACGAG. Translating gives CASSLGPGQGSNE. From start to end, the CDR3 is CASSLGPGQGSNEQYF. The full variable domain, rest sourced from reference TRBV18 and TRBJ2-7, is NAGVMQNPRHLVRRRGQEARLRCSPMKGHSHVYWYRQLPEEGLKFMVYLQKENIIDESGMPKERFSAEFPKEGPSILRIQQVVRGDSAAYFCASSLGPGQGSNEQYFGPGTRLTVT.

This clone was observed at least ten times. The read terminates 3 residues before the CDR3 end, so the remaining end is supplied by the germline J gene. V usage is TRBV20-1 and J usage is TRBJ2-3; TRBD2 agrees at 11 bases. Germline values: CDR1 DFQATT, CDR2 SNEGSKA (reference sequence). The CDR3 contains 17 residues. V was pared by 5 bases and J by 2 bases, with 12 bases of the junction left unmatched. CDR3 protein: CSAPMMPSGRNTDTQYF. Partial CDR3 DNA: TGCAGTGCTCCTATGATGCCTAGCGGGAGGAACACAGATACG.

This clone was recorded at least ten times. The CDR3 bases that were read are TGTGCCAGCAGCTTAAGGGCGGGAGGGTACAATGAG. Encoded protein: CASSLRAGGYNE. The complete CDR3 sequence is CASSLRAGGYNEQFF. The genes are TRBV7-2 and TRBJ2-1, with 9 positions matching TRBD2. The sequenced fragment ends 3 residues before the CDR3 boundary, so the rest is inferred from the germline J gene. In germline, CDR1 is SGHTA, CDR2 FQGNSA. V trimming: 2 bases; J trimming: 4 bases; junction bases outside the gene matches: 3. CDR3 length: 15 residues.

This clone was seen many times. The read is 3 residues too short to cover the CDR3 end, so that end is filled in from the germline J gene. The chain couples TRBV5-5 to TRBJ1-6; D gene unclear. The V and J ends lost 4 bases and 5 bases respectively, with 13 bases between them. This CDR3 has 15 residues. Germline loops: CDR1 SGHKS, CDR2 YYEKEE (reference sequence). Partial CDR3 DNA: TGTGCCAGCAGCCAAACCAGTCCAGATAATTCACCC. As protein: CASSQTSPDNSP. The entire CDR3 protein reads CASSQTSPDNSPLHF.

In its sample, this clone was seen many times. Coverage ceases 3 residues before the CDR3 finishes, and the germline J gene fills in the end. Other DNA variants within this sample encode the same CDR3. The chain couples TRBV30 to TRBJ2-7; D possibly corresponds to TRBD2 (6 bases). The V end lost 3 bases, the J end lost 4 bases, and 19 bases lay between the germline ends. Germline V gene sequence: CDR1 GTSNPN, CDR2 SVGIG (reference sequence). This CDR3 has 15 residues. The covered CDR3 bases are TGTGCCTGGAGACTAGCTGGTAGTGGGTCTTACGAG. This gives the protein CAWRLAGSGSYE. In full, the CDR3 is CAWRLAGSGSYEQYF.

This clone was picked up many times. Read coverage stops 3 residues before the CDR3 terminus; the germline J gene supplies the remainder. This sequence joins TRBV24-1 and TRBJ2-5, with D perhaps TRBD1 (6 bases). V was clipped by 0 bases and J by 4 bases, with 17 bases between them. This CDR3 region has 17 residues. Germline lookup yields CDR1 KGHDR and CDR2 SFDVKD. The CDR3 spells CATSDLLPGAVGETQYF. The CDR3 bases that were read are TGTGCCACCAGTGATTTGCTCCCAGGGGCGGTTGGAGAGACC.

This clone was found many times. This CDR3 reads CASSLSTGGGGETQYF. The CDR3 bases that were read are TGTGCCAGCAGCTTATCGACTGGGGGCGGCGGGGAGACC. The gene calls are TRBV7-8 and TRBJ2-5, with a possible D match to TRBD1 (6 bases). The DNA ends 3 residues before the CDR3 does, and the rest of the CDR3 is filled in from the germline J gene. V was clipped by 2 bases and J by 5 bases, with 18 bases between them. The CDR3 runs to 16 residues. CDR1 is SGHVS, CDR2 FQNEAQ, per germline.

This clone appeared many times. The read stops 3 residues short of the end of the CDR3; the missing end is completed from the germline J gene. The genes are TRBV2 and TRBJ2-3; D is perhaps TRBD2 (6 bases). V was pared by 6 bases and J by 1 base, with 11 bases between. Germline values: CDR1 SNHLY, CDR2 FYNNEI. This CDR3 has 14 amino acids. The part of the CDR3 DNA that was read is TGTGCCAGCAGGGGGGGAGGCCGCACAGATACG. Its protein is CASRGGGRTDT. The CDR3, in full, reads CASRGGGRTDTQYF.

Many counts were recorded for this clone. From the germline J gene comes the end of the CDR3, since the read stops 3 residues before it. The chain links TRBV5-1 to TRBJ2-2; 8 nucleotides agree with TRBD1. CDR1 SGHRS and CDR2 YFSETQ come from the germline V gene. CDR3 length equals 16 residues. The junction had 5 bases not matched to a gene; V was cut back by 0 bases and J by 4 bases. Incomplete CDR3 DNA: TGCGCCAGCAGCTTGGGGCAGGGGGCATTCACCGGGGAG. Residues: CASSLGQGAFTGE. The whole CDR3 sequence reads CASSLGQGAFTGELFF.

There are many counts of this clone. With the read ending 3 residues before the CDR3 end, the germline J gene is used to fill in that end. The rearrangement uses TRBV6-2 or TRBV6-3 and TRBJ1-2; D unresolved. CDR3 length equals 11 residues. The ends were cut back, 6 bases at V and 5 bases at J, with 7 bases in the middle. Germline V gene sequence: CDR1 MNHEY, CDR2 SVGEGT. The CDR3 DNA, read in part, is TGTGCCAGCAGGGCGGCGTATGGC. As protein: CASRAAYG. Given in full, the CDR3 is CASRAAYGYTF.

This clone appeared many times. Coverage ceases 3 residues before the CDR3 finishes, and the germline J gene fills in the end. V gene TRBV12-5 combines with J gene TRBJ2-5; D is perhaps TRBD1 (5 bases). The V gene's germline CDR1 is LGHNT and CDR2 FRNRAP. CDR3 length: 14 residues. V was shortened by 0 bases and J by 3 bases, with 8 bases between the two germline ends. The sequenced CDR3 bases are TGTGCTAGTGGTTTGGTGACAGTTGAAGAGACC. Encoded protein: CASGLVTVEET. Given in full, the CDR3 is CASGLVTVEETQYF.

This clone was found many times. Sequencing ends 3 residues short of the CDR3 end; the germline J gene provides the rest. The V gene is TRBV4-1, the J gene TRBJ2-3; 9 bases line up with TRBD1. Germline CDR1 MGHRA, CDR2 YSYEKL. J gave up 3 bases and V 3 bases, and 7 bases lay outside the gene matches. This CDR3 is built from 16 residues. This chain's CDR3 is CASSHRPGQGTDTQYF. CDR3 bases read: TGCGCCAGCAGCCATCGCCCGGGACAGGGTACAGATACG.